This TCR beta chain was profiled in a study of blood T cells in healthy people across ages (dated by TCRdb to the mid-2010s). Some background on the complete study: In model experiments, template switching captured roughly one uniquely barcoded TCR beta cDNA molecule for every two T cells. The donors were split into four age groups: young (average about 16 years), middle-aged (39), aged (roughly 60) and long-lived (roughly 80). Using the same blood draw, the study looked at two additional independent replicas of 1 million unique cDNA reads for two donors, one aged 18 to 30 and the other aged 80 or older. To avoid experimental bias, donors of different ages were randomly spread across the sequencing lanes. To track age-related changes in TCR beta repertoire diversity, the study relied on deep sequencing normalized with unique cDNA molecular identifiers.

Worth noting for this clonotype: The antigen it binds to is not known. Base qualities are not provided; no much larger clone lies one nucleotide away.

Donors were about 36 systemically healthy Caucasian individuals from Russia aged roughly 6 to 90 years. Each donor gave roughly 9.5 milliliters of peripheral blood, collected into EDTA-treated Vacutainer tubes. PBMCs were isolated by Ficoll-Paque density-gradient centrifugation, with at least 7 million obtained per sample. Trizol reagent was used to extract total RNA from the PBMCs, yielding at least 5 micrograms per sample. For every donor, an aliquot of PBMCs went through flow cytometry to measure the percentages of naive CD45RAhigh/CD27high T cells. The paper's findings and limits, for the study overall: Because profiling used bulk unsorted PBMCs, naive and antigen-experienced compartments could not be compared conclusively. The percentage of naive T cells measured by flow cytometry correlated strongly with observed TCR beta diversity. The long-lived group showed more naive CD4+ T cells, fewer expanded clones and increased TCR diversity than the aged group, suggesting age selection. As age increased, observed TCR beta diversity per million T cells dropped in a roughly linear way, and a significant reduction was already evident by age around 41. Estimates of total diversity based on one million sequenced T cells were regarded as lower bounds and as underestimates. Because donor CMV infection status was unknown, age-related changes in expanded clonotypes were potentially confounded.

Library method: 5' RACE. Sequencing instrument: Illumina HiSeq 2500. A second PCR of about 7 to 12 cycles was performed with a sample-barcoded 5' primer and a J-beta primer mix. A template-switch 5' adaptor carrying 12 random nucleotides introduced a unique molecular identifier onto each TCR beta cDNA molecule. At least 2.5 million CDR3-containing paired-end reads were obtained from each sample. All of the RNA was converted into first-strand cDNA using the Mint cDNA synthesis kit, with a TRBC-specific oligonucleotide serving as the primer. After uracil-DNA glycosylase treatment, a first 18-cycle PCR used universal primers M1SS and BC2_uni_R on all cDNA. Concerning the study's data processing: For normalization, 1 million high-quality reads, each with a distinct molecular identifier, were randomly selected from each sample. Reads with shared molecular identifiers were discarded instead of being binned into consensus sequences. MiTCR, with a Q25 quality threshold and the strictest error-elimination algorithm, was used for CDR3 identification, clonotype clustering and error correction. A nonparametric unseen species model with Euler transformation was used to estimate lower-bound total TCR beta diversity. TCRdb reanalyzed the raw reads on its own, using fastp at Q25 for trimming and MiXCR for clone calling, and kept in-frame beta chains. Rows are unified per CDR3 protein, each entry keeping the most common DNA and genes. The V and J calls here are based on TCRdb, not the publication. The sample table records some 700,000 distinct CDR3 sequences; 20% to 25% of these occur just once. Around 22% of the sample is taken by the ten largest.

Counted from cysteine to phenylalanine, this CDR3 has 14 amino acids. Only the CDR3 part of the read is kept: 42 bases, read in frame from the first base. CDR1 and CDR2 (SGHRS, YFSETQ) derive from the germline V gene. The chain joins TRBV5-1 to TRBJ2-5; the D segment could be TRBD1, given 6 matching bases. Gene TRBJ2-7 matches the end of the DNA better, so the J call may be wrong. The clonotype comes from a man in his 70s in good health. Source material: blood. At the DNA level, the sequence is TGCGCCAGCAGCCCCATGAAGGGGGCCTACGAGCAGTACTTC. Translated, this gives CASSPMKGAYEQYF.